Each of the 2 T cell receptor beta chains below was sequenced from the same sample in a study of early T cells in non-severe SARS-CoV-2 infection. Each CDR3 protein is one row after TCRdb ran MiXCR on the 5' RACE reads. The sample lists approximately 98,000 distinct CDR3 sequences, about 12% occurring once. What was sequenced was whole blood. The receptor set was obtained from an adult who was a healthcare worker with PCR-confirmed SARS-CoV-2 infection or an uninfected control (not recorded which).

This clonotype was counted a few times. V and J are TRBV10-3 and TRBJ2-1; possibly TRBD1 for D (5 bases). This CDR3 comprises 11 residues. CDR1 ENHRY and CDR2 SYGVKD come from the germline V gene. V lost 4 bases to trimming and J lost 10 bases, with 8 bases between them. The CDR3 loop is CAISAPGEQFF. In DNA, the CDR3 is TGTGCCATCAGTGCACCAGGGGAGCAGTTCTTC.

The chain has TRBV11-2 and TRBJ2-7; the D is unclear. The germline gives CDR1 SGHAT, CDR2 FQNNGV. V gave up 7 bases and J gave up 3 bases, with 10 bases separating them. This CDR3 is 12 amino acids long. Written as DNA, the CDR3 is TGTGCCAGCACCAACCTACGCTACGAGCAGTACTTC. Protein: CASTNLRYEQYF. The full variable domain, in which reference TRBV11-2 and TRBJ2-7 provide the parts outside the CDR3, is EAGVAQSPRYKIIEKRQSVAFWCNPISGHATLYWYQQILGQGPKLLIQFQNNGVVDDSQLPKDRFSAERLKGVDSTLKIQPAKLEDSAVYLCASTNLRYEQYFGPGTRLTVT.